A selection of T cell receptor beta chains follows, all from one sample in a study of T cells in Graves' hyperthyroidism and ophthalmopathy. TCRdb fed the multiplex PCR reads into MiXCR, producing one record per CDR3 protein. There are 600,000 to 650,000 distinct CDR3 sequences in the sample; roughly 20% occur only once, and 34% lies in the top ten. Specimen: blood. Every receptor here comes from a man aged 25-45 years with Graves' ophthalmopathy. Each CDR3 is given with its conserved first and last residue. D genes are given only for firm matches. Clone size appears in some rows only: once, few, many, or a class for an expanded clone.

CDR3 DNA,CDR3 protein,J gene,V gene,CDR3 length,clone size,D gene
TGTGCCAGCAGTAAGCGGGACTCGCTCTCCTACGAGCAGTACTTC,CASSKRDSLSYEQYF,TRBJ2-7,TRBV12-3/TRBV12-4,15,many,TRBD2
TGTGCCAGCAGCTTAATAATGGGTGATTACACCGGGGAGCTGTTTTTT,CASSLIMGDYTGELFF,TRBJ2-2,TRBV11-3,16,NA,NA
TGTGCCAGCAGCTTTAACAGGGAAAGGTCCTACGAGCAGTACTTC,CASSFNRERSYEQYF,TRBJ2-7,TRBV5-5,15,NA,NA
TGTGCCAGCAGTTGGCCACCACCGAACACCGGGGAGCTGTTTTTT,CASSWPPPNTGELFF,TRBJ2-2,TRBV2,15,many,NA
TGTGCCATCAGTGATACAGGCTCGAACACTGAAGCTTTCTTT,CAISDTGSNTEAFF,TRBJ1-1,TRBV10-3,14,NA,NA
TGTGCCAGCAGTGATTCCAGGGGCTACTTCACAGATACGCAGTATTTT,CASSDSRGYFTDTQYF,TRBJ2-3,TRBV2,16,NA,NA
TGTGCCAGCAGCTTTCATCAGGGAGCTAGCAATCAGCCCCAGCATTTT,CASSFHQGASNQPQHF,TRBJ1-5,TRBV11-3,16,many,NA
TGTGCCAGCAGCGTCGGCGGCCCCCTCCAGGAGACCCAGTACTTC,CASSVGGPLQETQYF,TRBJ2-5,TRBV9,15,NA,NA
TGTGCCAGCAGTTTAGGGGCTGGGACCCAGTACTTC,CASSLGAGTQYF,TRBJ2-5,TRBV12-3/TRBV12-4,12,many,NA
TGTGCCAGCAGTTCCCAATCGGGCAGATACAATGAGCAGTTCTTC,CASSSQSGRYNEQFF,TRBJ2-1,TRBV6-5,15,few,NA
TGTGCCAGCAGTCCACTAGCGGGAGGGTCTGGAGAGCAGTACTTC,CASSPLAGGSGEQYF,TRBJ2-7,TRBV5-6,15,few,TRBD2
TGTGCCTGGAGTCCCTATCCCGAGGCTGCTTTCTTT,CAWSPYPEAAFF,TRBJ1-1,TRBV30,12,many,NA
TGTGCCAGCAGCGTAGTCCCTAGCGGGAGGTCAGATACGCAGTATTTT,CASSVVPSGRSDTQYF,TRBJ2-3,TRBV9,16,NA,TRBD2
TGTGCCAGCAGTGCCGGAGGGGTGCCTAATGAAAAACTGTTTTTT,CASSAGGVPNEKLFF,TRBJ1-4,TRBV6-1,15,few,NA
TGTGCCAGCAGCGCCGGGGGGTCCGGGGAGCTGTTTTTT,CASSAGGSGELFF,TRBJ2-2,TRBV9,13,NA,TRBD2
TGTGCCAGCAGTTCCCGGGCTAGCGGGCGCACAGATACGCAGTATTTT,CASSSRASGRTDTQYF,TRBJ2-3,TRBV28,16,few,TRBD2
TGTGCCAGCAGCTTGACTAGCGGGAGAGGACATACGCAGTATTTT,CASSLTSGRGHTQYF,TRBJ2-3,TRBV6-2/TRBV6-3,15,few,TRBD2